Given below is one T cell receptor (beta chain) in context. No antigen is known for it. These data originate in a study of cytomegalovirus exposure and HLA in healthy donors. Study-wide results and caveats: TCR beta chain V- and J-gene trimming was linked, in a later analysis, to a missense variant in DCLRE1C.

Primers included in the PCR were 60 Vbeta and 13 Jbeta primers. Profiled with immunoSEQ multiplex PCR; TCRdb holds only in-frame clones, not every one. Among approximately 160,000 clones listed, about 63% were seen once. The specimen was PBMCs. The sequence was obtained from a woman between 40 and 50 years old in good health and CMV-seropositive.

The CDR3 reads CASSHRQGRAGANVLTF. The DNA of the CDR3 is TGCGCCAGCAGCCACCGACAGGGGAGGGCTGGGGCCAACGTCCTGACTTTC. The chain links TRBV4-3 to TRBJ2-6; TRBD1 might be the D (8 bases). CDR1 is LGHNA, CDR2 YSLEER, per germline. The CDR3 length is 17 residues. Deletions cut 3 bases from V and 2 bases from J, with 14 bases between.